This T cell receptor (beta chain) was profiled in a study of T cell responses to AZD1222 COVID-19 vaccine. Study-wide findings and caveats: Spike-specific TCR breadth and depth rose after two AZD1222 doses.

To note about this clone: What it recognizes is unknown.

Using immunoSEQ multiplex PCR, the repertoire was profiled, and TCRdb retains in-frame clones only, with some absent. The sample yields about 53,000 clones, around 90% seen once. Per the germline V gene, CDR1 is SQVTM and CDR2 is ANQGSEA. CDR3 length: 13 residues. The V gene lost 4 bases and the J gene lost 6 bases, with 15 bases spanning the gap. This specimen was peripheral blood, taken 28 days after the second AZD1222 dose. The receptor was derived from an adult who received the AZD1222 COVID-19 vaccine. The rearrangement uses TRBV29-1 and TRBJ1-2; possible D gene TRBD1, 6 bases. CDR3 nucleotides: TGCAGCGTTGGTAACAGGGACTCGGATGGCTACACCTTC. It specifies CSVGNRDSDGYTF.